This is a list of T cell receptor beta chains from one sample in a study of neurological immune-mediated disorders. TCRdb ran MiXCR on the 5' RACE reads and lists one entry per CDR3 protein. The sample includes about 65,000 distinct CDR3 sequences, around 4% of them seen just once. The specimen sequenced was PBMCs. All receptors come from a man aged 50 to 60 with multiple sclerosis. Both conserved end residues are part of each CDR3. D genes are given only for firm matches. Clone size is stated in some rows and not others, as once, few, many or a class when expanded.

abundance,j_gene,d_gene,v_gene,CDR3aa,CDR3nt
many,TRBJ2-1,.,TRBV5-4,CASSLPSNYNEQFF,TGTGCCAGCAGCTTGCCTAGCAACTACAATGAGCAGTTCTTC
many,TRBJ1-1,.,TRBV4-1,CASSQPGVMNTEAFF,TGCGCCTCCTCCCAACCCGGTGTCATGAACACTGAAGCTTTCTTT
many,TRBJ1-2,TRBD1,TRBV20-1,CSASRGQGSYGYTF,TGCAGTGCTTCCCGTGGACAGGGGAGCTATGGCTACACCTTC
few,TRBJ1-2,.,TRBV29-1,CSVEWRDLYGYTF,TGCAGCGTTGAGTGGCGGGACCTATATGGCTACACCTTC
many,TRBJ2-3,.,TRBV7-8,CASSLRGRGNFDTQYF,TGTGCCAGCAGCTTAAGAGGCAGGGGAAACTTCGATACGCAGTATTTT
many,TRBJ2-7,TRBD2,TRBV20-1,CSARGRTSGTYEQYF,TGCAGTGCTAGGGGCCGGACTAGCGGAACCTACGAGCAGTACTTC
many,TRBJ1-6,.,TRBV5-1,CASSPERNSPLHF,TGCGCCAGCAGCCCCGAACGGAATTCACCCCTCCACTTT
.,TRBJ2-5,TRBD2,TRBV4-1,CASSQGLAGETQYF,TGCGCCAGCAGCCAGGGACTAGCGGGAGAGACCCAGTACTTC
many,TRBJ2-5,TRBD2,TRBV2,CASFGLAGRQETQYF,TGTGCCAGCTTCGGGCTAGCGGGACGACAAGAGACCCAGTACTTC
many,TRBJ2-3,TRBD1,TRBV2,CASSRQGLDPDTQYF,TGTGCCAGCAGCCGACAGGGGCTTGACCCAGATACGCAGTATTTT
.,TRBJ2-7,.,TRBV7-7,CASSPLGTTYEQYF,TGTGCTAGCAGTCCTCTAGGGACCACCTACGAGCAGTACTTC
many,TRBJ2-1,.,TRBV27,CASRVGGSYNEQFF,TGTGCCAGCAGGGTCGGAGGCTCCTACAATGAGCAGTTCTTC
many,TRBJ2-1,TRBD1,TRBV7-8,CASSGEGQQNEQFF,TGTGCCAGCAGCGGAGAGGGACAGCAGAATGAGCAGTTCTTC
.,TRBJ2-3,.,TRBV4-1,CASSQDWVTDTQYF,TGCGCCAGCAGCCAAGATTGGGTCACAGATACGCAGTATTTT
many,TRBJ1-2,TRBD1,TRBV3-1,CASNPGQANYGYTF,TGTGCCAGCAACCCGGGACAGGCTAACTATGGCTACACCTTC
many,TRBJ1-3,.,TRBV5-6,CASTNGGSGNTIYF,TGTGCCAGCACTAACGGGGGGTCCGGAAACACCATATATTTT
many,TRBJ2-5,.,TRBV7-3,CASSLSRGETQYF,TGTGCCAGCAGCTTAAGCAGGGGAGAGACCCAGTACTTC
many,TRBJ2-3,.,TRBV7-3,CASSLNPSTDTQYF,TGTGCCAGCAGCTTAAACCCCAGCACAGATACGCAGTATTTT
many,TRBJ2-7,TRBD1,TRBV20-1,CSASEGQGAYEQYF,TGCAGTGCTAGTGAGGGACAGGGCGCCTACGAGCAGTACTTC
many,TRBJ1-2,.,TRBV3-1,CASSQDPRRYGYTF,TGTGCCAGCAGCCAAGATCCCAGACGGTATGGCTACACCTTC
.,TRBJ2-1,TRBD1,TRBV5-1,CASSLRDRVRGEQFF,TGCGCCAGCAGCTTGCGGGACAGGGTTAGGGGTGAGCAGTTCTTC
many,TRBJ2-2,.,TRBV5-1,CASRAGQQTGELFF,TGCGCCAGCAGGGCGGGACAGCAGACCGGGGAGCTGTTTTTT
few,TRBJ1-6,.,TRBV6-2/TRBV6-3,CASSTGGHNSPLNF,TGTGCCAGCTCAACCGGAGGGCATAATTCACCCCTCAACTTT
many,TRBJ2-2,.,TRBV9,CASSLLNTGELFF,TGTGCCAGCAGCTTACTGAACACCGGGGAGCTGTTTTTT
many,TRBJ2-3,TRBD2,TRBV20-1,CSARAGGAASQTQYF,TGCAGTGCTAGAGCGGGGGGGGCCGCTTCACAAACGCAGTATTTT
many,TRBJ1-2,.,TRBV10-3,CAISGQGNYGYTF,TGTGCCATCAGTGGGCAGGGGAACTATGGCTACACCTTC
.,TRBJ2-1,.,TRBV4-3,CASSQDWGEQFF,TGCGCCAGCAGCCAAGATTGGGGAGAGCAGTTCTTC
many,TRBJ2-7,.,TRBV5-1,CASSFITGPSYEQYF,TGCGCCAGCAGCTTTATAACAGGCCCTTCCTACGAGCAGTACTTC
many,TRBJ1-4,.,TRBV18,CASSPDRFATNEKLFF,TGTGCCAGCTCACCAGACAGATTTGCAACTAATGAAAAACTGTTTTTT
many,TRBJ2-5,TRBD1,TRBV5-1,CASSSGQGRETQYF,TGCGCCAGCAGCTCCGGACAGGGGAGGGAGACCCAGTACTTC
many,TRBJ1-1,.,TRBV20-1,CSARSPNTEAFF,TGCAGTGCTAGATCCCCGAACACTGAAGCTTTCTTT
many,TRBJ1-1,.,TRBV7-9,CAGQVNTEAFF,TGTGCTGGTCAGGTGAACACTGAAGCTTTCTTT
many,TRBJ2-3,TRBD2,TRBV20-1,CSADQLAGGADTQYF,TGCAGTGCTGACCAACTAGCGGGGGGCGCAGATACGCAGTATTTT
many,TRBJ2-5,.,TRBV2,CASSEEIGETQYF,TGTGCCAGCAGTGAAGAGATAGGGGAGACCCAGTACTTC
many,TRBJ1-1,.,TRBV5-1,CASSLDGGAATEAFF,TGCGCCAGCAGCTTGGATGGGGGTGCGGCCACTGAAGCTTTCTTT
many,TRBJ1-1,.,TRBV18,CASSPNYSTEAFF,TGTGCCAGCTCACCAAATTATTCAACTGAAGCTTTCTTT
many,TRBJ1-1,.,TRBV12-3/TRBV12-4,CASSLGKRGGTEAFF,TGTGCCAGCAGTTTGGGGAAGCGGGGCGGCACTGAAGCTTTCTTT
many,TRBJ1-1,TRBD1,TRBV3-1,CASSQIPGQGSAFF,TGTGCCAGCAGCCAAATTCCGGGACAGGGTTCCGCTTTCTTT
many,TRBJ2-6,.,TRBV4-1,CASSQDRGGGVSGANVLTF,TGCGCCAGCAGCCAAGATAGGGGAGGGGGAGTTTCTGGGGCCAACGTCCTGACTTTC
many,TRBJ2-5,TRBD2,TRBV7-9,CASSRRTAGGQETQYF,TGTGCCAGCAGCCGGAGAACGGCGGGGGGGCAAGAGACCCAGTACTTC
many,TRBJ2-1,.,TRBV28,CASSLNYNEQFF,TGTGCCAGCAGTCTCAACTACAATGAGCAGTTCTTC
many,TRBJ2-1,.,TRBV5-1,CASSIGAFPYNEQFF,TGCGCCAGCAGTATAGGGGCATTCCCCTACAATGAGCAGTTCTTC
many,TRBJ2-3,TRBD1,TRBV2,CASRRQGPGTDTQYF,TGTGCCAGCAGAAGACAGGGACCGGGCACAGATACGCAGTATTTT
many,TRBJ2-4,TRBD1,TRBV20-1,CSARRTGAFKNIQYF,TGCAGTGCTAGGCGGACAGGGGCGTTCAAAAACATTCAGTACTTC
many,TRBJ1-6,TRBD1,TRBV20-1,CSAQKGQGNSPLNF,TGCAGTGCTCAGAAGGGACAGGGGAATTCACCCCTCAACTTT
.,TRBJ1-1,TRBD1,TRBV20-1,CSARAPTGGPNTEAFF,TGCAGTGCTAGGGCCCCGACAGGGGGGCCGAACACTGAAGCTTTCTTT
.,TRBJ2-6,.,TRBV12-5,CASGHPGASGANVLTF,TGTGCTAGTGGTCACCCCGGGGCATCTGGGGCCAACGTCCTGACTTTC
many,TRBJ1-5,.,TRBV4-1,CASSQVWRVKGVNQPQHF,TGCGCCAGCAGCCAAGTGTGGCGGGTGAAGGGGGTTAATCAGCCCCAGCATTTT
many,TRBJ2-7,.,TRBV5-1,CASSFGGSYEQYF,TGCGCCAGCAGCTTCGGGGGCTCCTACGAGCAGTACTTC
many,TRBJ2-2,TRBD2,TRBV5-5,CASSLPRGGGTGELFF,TGTGCCAGCAGCTTGCCTCGCGGGGGTGGCACCGGGGAGCTGTTTTTT
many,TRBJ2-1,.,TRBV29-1,CSGGIGSPEQFF,TGCAGCGGGGGGATCGGGTCGCCTGAGCAGTTCTTC
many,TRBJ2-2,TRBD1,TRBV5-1,CASSSTGAMRGELFF,TGCGCCAGCAGCTCGACAGGGGCCATGCGCGGGGAGCTGTTTTTT
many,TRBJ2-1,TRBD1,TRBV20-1,CSARAQGDNEQFF,TGCAGTGCTAGAGCACAGGGGGACAATGAGCAGTTCTTC
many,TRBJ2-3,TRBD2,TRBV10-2,CASRTSGGPGTQYF,TGCGCCAGCAGGACTAGCGGGGGGCCCGGAACGCAGTATTTT
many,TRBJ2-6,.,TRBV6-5,CASSYSRSGANVLTF,TGTGCCAGCAGTTACTCCCGGTCTGGGGCCAACGTCCTGACTTTC